Sequencing of this T cell receptor (beta chain) was carried out in a study of cytomegalovirus exposure and HLA in healthy donors. Study-level background: HLA-typed donors were the source of roughly 85 million unique TCRs held in an early data release.

As concerns this clone: Its antigen is not known.

A multiplex PCR was run with 60 Vbeta primers and 13 Jbeta primers. TCRdb's table, derived via immunoSEQ multiplex PCR, lists solely in-frame clones and lacks some. The top ten clones hold 0.87% of a sample with roughly 120,000 clones, approximately 70% of them seen once. Notes on the study in general: It was reported that the classifier diagnosed cytomegalovirus status with high specificity and sensitivity in both the original and validation cohorts.

CDR3 length: 16 amino acids. Trimming removed 0 bases from V and 7 bases from J, with 15 bases in between. Germline V gene data show CDR1 as LNHNV and CDR2 as YYDKDF (reference sequence). This chain uses TRBV15 with TRBJ1-4; D is uncertain. This receptor was identified in a woman aged 25 to 39 in good health and CMV-seronegative. The sequencing sample was made of PBMCs. The DNA of the CDR3 is TGTGCCACCAGCAGAGATTTGGAGCAGAGTCGTGAAAAACTGTTTTTT. Protein product: CATSRDLEQSREKLFF.